This T cell receptor beta chain was retrieved from a study of graft-versus-host responses after intestinal transplantation. The CDR3 consists of 13 residues. Germline loops: CDR1 LGHNA, CDR2 YSLEER. Trimming removed 0 bases from V and 5 bases from J, with 2 bases in between. For this clone: Its antigen is unknown.

Whole-study findings and limits: Peak GvH clone levels in circulation were associated with early post-transplant HvG declines.

The method was immunoSEQ multiplex PCR; TCRdb's version includes in-frame clones alone and lacks a portion of them. There are fewer than 100,000 clones in the sample; roughly 82% occur only once, and more than 1.4% lies in the top ten. The chain links TRBV4-3 to TRBJ1-6, with D uncertain. The sample here was PBMCs, taken 255 days after intestinal transplant. The clonotype was recovered from a human patient who received an intestinal transplant, so some T cells may come from the graft donor. The CDR3, as DNA: TGCGCCAGCAGCCAAGATCATAATTCACCCCTCCACTTT. This gives the protein CASSQDHNSPLHF.